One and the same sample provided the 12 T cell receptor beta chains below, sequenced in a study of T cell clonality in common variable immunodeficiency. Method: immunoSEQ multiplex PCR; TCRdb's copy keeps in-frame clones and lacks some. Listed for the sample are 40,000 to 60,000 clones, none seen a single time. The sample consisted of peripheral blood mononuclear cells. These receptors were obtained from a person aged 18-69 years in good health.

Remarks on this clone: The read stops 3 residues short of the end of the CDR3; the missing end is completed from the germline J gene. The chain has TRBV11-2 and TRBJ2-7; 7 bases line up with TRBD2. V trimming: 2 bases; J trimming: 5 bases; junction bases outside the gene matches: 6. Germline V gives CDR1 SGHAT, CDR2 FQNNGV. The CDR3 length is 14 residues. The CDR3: CASSLTAGDHEQYF. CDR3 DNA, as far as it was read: TGTGCCAGCAGCTTAACGGCGGGAGATCACGAG.

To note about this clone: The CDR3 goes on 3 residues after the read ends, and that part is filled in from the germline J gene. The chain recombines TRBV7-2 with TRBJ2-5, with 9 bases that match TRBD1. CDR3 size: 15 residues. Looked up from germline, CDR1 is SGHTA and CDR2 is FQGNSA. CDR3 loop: CASSLTGTGPDTQYF. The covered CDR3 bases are TGTGCCAGCAGCTTAACGGGGACAGGGCCAGATACC.

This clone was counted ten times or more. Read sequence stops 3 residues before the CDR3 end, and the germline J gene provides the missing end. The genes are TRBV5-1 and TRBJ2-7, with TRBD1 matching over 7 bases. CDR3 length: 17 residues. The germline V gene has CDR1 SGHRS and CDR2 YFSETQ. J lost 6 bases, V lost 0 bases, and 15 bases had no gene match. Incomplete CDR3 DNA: TGCGCCAGCAGCTTGGAAGGTGCGACAGGGAATATCGGCGAG. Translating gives CASSLEGATGNIGE. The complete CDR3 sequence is CASSLEGATGNIGEQYF.

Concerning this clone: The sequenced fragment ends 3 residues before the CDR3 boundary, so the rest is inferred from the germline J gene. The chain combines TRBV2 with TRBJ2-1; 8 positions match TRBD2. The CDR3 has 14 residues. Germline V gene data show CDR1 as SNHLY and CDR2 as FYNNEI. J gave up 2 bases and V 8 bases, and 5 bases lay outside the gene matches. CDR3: CASQTSGTYNEQFF. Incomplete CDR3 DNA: TGTGCCAGCCAAACTAGCGGCACCTACAATGAG.

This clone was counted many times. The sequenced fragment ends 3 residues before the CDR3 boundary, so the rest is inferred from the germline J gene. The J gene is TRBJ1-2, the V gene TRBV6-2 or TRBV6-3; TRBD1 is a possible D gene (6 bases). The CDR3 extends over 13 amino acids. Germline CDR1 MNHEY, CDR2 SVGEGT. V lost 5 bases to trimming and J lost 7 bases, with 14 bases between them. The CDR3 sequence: CASSDRTVGGYTF. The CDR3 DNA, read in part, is TGTGCCAGCAGTGACCGGACAGTGGGTGGC.

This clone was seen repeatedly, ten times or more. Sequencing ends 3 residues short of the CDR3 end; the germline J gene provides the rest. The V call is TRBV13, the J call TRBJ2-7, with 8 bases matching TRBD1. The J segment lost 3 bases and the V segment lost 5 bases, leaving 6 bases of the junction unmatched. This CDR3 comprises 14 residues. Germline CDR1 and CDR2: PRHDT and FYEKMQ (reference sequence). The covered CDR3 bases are TGTGCCAGCAGCGGCCGGGACAGGAGCTACGAG. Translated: CASSGRDRSYE. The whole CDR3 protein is CASSGRDRSYEQYF.

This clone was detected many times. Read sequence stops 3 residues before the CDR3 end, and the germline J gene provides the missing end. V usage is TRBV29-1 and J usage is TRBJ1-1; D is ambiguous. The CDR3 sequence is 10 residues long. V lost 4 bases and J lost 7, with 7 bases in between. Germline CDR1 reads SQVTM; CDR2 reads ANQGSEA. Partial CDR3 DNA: TGCAGCGTTGGACATATTGAA. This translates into CSVGHIE. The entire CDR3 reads CSVGHIEAFF.

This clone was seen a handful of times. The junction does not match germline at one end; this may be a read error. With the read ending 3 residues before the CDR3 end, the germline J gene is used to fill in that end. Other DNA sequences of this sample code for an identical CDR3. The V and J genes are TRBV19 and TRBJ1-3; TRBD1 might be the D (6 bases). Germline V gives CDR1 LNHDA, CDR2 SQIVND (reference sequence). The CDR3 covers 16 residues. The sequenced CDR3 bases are TGTGCCAGTAGCCTGAGTCACAGGGCCTCTGGAAACACA. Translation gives CASSLSHRASGNT. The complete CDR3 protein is CASSLSHRASGNTIYF.

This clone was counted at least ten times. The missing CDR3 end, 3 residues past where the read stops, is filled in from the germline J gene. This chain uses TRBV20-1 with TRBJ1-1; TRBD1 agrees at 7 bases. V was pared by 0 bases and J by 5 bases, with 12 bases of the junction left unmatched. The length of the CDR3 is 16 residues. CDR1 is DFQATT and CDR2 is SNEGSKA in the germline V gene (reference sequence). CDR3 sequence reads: CSARDGGGRGRTEAFF. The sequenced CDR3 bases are TGCAGTGCTAGAGATGGTGGAGGGAGGGGGCGGACTGAA.

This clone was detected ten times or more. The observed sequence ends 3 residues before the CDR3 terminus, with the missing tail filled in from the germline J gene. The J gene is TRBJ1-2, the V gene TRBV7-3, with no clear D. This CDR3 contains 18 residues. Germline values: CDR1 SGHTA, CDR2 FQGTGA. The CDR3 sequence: CASSSPRAGYSISYDYTF. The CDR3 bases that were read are TGTGCCAGCAGCTCCCCCCGGGCGGGCTACTCCATCTCCTACGAC.

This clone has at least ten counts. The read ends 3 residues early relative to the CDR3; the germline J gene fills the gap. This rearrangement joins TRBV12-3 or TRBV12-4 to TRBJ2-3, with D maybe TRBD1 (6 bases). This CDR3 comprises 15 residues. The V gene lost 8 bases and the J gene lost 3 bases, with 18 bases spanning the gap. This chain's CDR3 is CASRLDRPWTDTQYF. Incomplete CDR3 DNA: TGTGCCAGCCGACTCGACAGGCCATGGACAGATACG.

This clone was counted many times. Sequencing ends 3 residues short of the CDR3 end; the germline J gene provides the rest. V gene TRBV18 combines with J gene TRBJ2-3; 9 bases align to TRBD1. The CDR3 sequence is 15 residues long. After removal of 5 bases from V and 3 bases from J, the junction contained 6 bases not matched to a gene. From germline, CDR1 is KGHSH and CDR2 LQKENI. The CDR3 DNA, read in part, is TGTGCCAGCTCAGGAGGGACAGGGCAGACAGATACG. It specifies CASSGGTGQTDT. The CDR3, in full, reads CASSGGTGQTDTQYF.